Each of the 27 T cell receptor beta chains below was sequenced from the same sample in a study of T-cell reconstitution after alpha-beta-depleted transplantation in children. Unique molecular identifiers were built into the TCRbeta library. MiXCR, applied by TCRdb to the PCR reads, yields one record per CDR3 protein. The sample has approximately 510,000 distinct CDR3 sequences, about 16% seen once. The source material was PBMCs from the stem cell graft donor, sampled from the stem cell graft. These receptors were obtained from a human donor who donated a stem cell graft to a child with acute lymphoblastic leukemia.

This rearrangement joins TRBV18 to TRBJ2-5; no definite D call. Germline V gene lookup returns CDR1 KGHSH and CDR2 LQKENI. The CDR3 is 13 amino acids. V shed 2 bases and J shed 1 base, with 5 bases lying between them. The CDR3 region is CASSPSSQETQYF. Written as DNA, the CDR3 is TGTGCCAGCTCACCATCCAGCCAAGAGACCCAGTACTTC.

V gene TRBV7-8 combines with J gene TRBJ2-1; D not resolved. In germline, CDR1 is SGHVS, CDR2 FQNEAQ. This CDR3 comprises 13 residues. V lost 1 base and J 6 bases, leaving 7 bases between the germline ends. The CDR3 DNA follows: TGTGCCAGCAGCTTAGAGCTAACCAATGAGCAGTTCTTC. As protein: CASSLELTNEQFF.

CDR3: CASRRTSVEETQYF. The CDR3, as DNA: TGTGCCAGCAGGCGGACTAGCGTAGAAGAGACCCAGTACTTC. The chain links TRBV12-3 or TRBV12-4 to TRBJ2-5; 9 nucleotides align to TRBD2. The trim removed 6 bases at V and 3 bases at J, leaving 5 bases unmatched. This CDR3 region has 14 residues.

This clonotype was counted a few times. This chain uses TRBV25-1 with TRBJ2-1, with D hard to call. With 10 bases removed from V and 6 bases from J, the gap between germline ends came to 10 bases. This CDR3 is 11 amino acids long. Germline-derived CDR1 and CDR2 are MGHDK and SYGVNS. CDR3 nucleotides: TGTGCCACACGGTGGGGCAATGAGCAGTTCTTC. This sequence encodes CATRWGNEQFF.

In its sample, this clonotype was seen a few times. The chain is built from TRBV29-1 and TRBJ2-1, with D perhaps assigned TRBD1 or TRBD2 (6 bases each). Germline lookup yields CDR1 SQVTM and CDR2 ANQGSEA. V lost 4 bases and J 7 bases, leaving 11 bases between the germline ends. CDR3 size: 12 residues. The CDR3 region has the DNA TGCAGCGTTGGCCTAGGGGGGAATGAGCAGTTCTTC. Its protein is CSVGLGGNEQFF.

This clonotype was detected only a few times. This chain uses TRBV5-6 with TRBJ1-3; no clear D. This CDR3 region has 13 residues. Germline CDR1 and CDR2: SGHDT and YYEEEE. Trimming left V 2 bases short and J 4 bases short, with 7 bases between. The CDR3 DNA reads TGTGCCAGCAGCTTTCCCCCCGGAAACACCATATATTTT. Translation gives CASSFPPGNTIYF. The full variable domain, in which reference TRBV5-6 and TRBJ1-3 provide the parts outside the CDR3, is DAGVTQSPTHLIKTRGQQVTLRCSPKSGHDTVSWYQQALGQGPQFIFQYYEEEERQRGNFPDRFSGHQFPNYSSELNVNALLLGDSALYLCASSFPPGNTIYFGEGSWLTVV.

The J gene is TRBJ1-2, the V gene TRBV2; 7 nucleotides match TRBD1. Germline assignment: CDR1 SNHLY and CDR2 FYNNEI. Trimming removed 4 bases from V and 1 base from J; junction bases left unmatched: 9. The CDR3 loop spans 16 amino acids. CDR3 nucleotide sequence: TGTGCCAGCAGTGGGGCCCAGGGGGGTAATAACTATGGCTACACCTTC. Protein: CASSGAQGGNNYGYTF. Together with reference TRBV2 and TRBJ1-2, the CDR3 gives the full variable domain: EPEVTQTPSHQVTQMGQEVILRCVPISNHLYFYWYRQILGQKVEFLVSFYNNEISEKSEIFDDQFSVERPDGSNFTLKIRSTKLEDSAMYFCASSGAQGGNNYGYTFGSGTRLTVV.

The table lists this clonotype with a few counts. The V gene is TRBV29-1, the J gene TRBJ2-2, with D maybe TRBD1 (5 bases). The CDR3 is made up of 14 amino acids. Between the trimmed V and J ends, which lost 3 bases and 7 bases, there was a span of 15 bases. The germline gives CDR1 SQVTM, CDR2 ANQGSEA. In nucleotides, the CDR3 is TGCAGCGTTGACCTAAGGGGAAATAACGGGGAGCTGTTTTTT. Translation gives CSVDLRGNNGELFF.

This clonotype was recorded a few times. V is TRBV20-1 and J is TRBJ1-5; D unclear. The CDR3 contains 16 residues. The germline V and J ends were trimmed by 6 bases and 0 bases, with 18 bases remaining between them. CDR1 is DFQATT, CDR2 SNEGSKA, per germline (reference sequence). CDR3 DNA sequence: TGCAGTGCGCTTATCCCGGGAACCTATAGCAATCAGCCCCAGCATTTT. Protein: CSALIPGTYSNQPQHF.

The chain has TRBV15 and TRBJ2-7, with 12 nucleotides matching TRBD2. CDR1 LNHNV and CDR2 YYDKDF come from the germline V gene (reference sequence). J was trimmed by 7 bases and V by 5 bases; bases with no gene match: 12. The CDR3 consists of 16 residues. This CDR3 is CATSPTGTSGLWEQYF. In nucleotides, the CDR3 is TGTGCCACCAGCCCGACCGGGACTAGCGGGTTGTGGGAGCAGTACTTC.

This clonotype came up a few times. The chain combines TRBV25-1 with TRBJ2-1; 7 nucleotides agree with TRBD1. The J segment lost 0 bases and the V segment lost 4 bases, leaving 6 bases of the junction unmatched. Germline V gives CDR1 MGHDK, CDR2 SYGVNS. This CDR3 comprises 16 residues. CDR3 sequence (DNA): TGTGCCAGCAGTGTCCTGGGACAGTTCTCCTACAATGAGCAGTTCTTC. As protein: CASSVLGQFSYNEQFF.

This clonotype was seen a few times. The chain joins TRBV5-1 to TRBJ2-7; D unclear. Germline V gives CDR1 SGHRS, CDR2 YFSETQ. This CDR3 spans 14 amino acids. Trimming removed 4 bases from V and 5 bases from J, with 16 bases in between. The CDR3 is CASSEAAPSNEQYF. CDR3 bases: TGCGCCAGCAGCGAAGCCGCCCCCAGCAACGAGCAGTACTTC. Variable domain in full (rest from reference TRBV5-1 and TRBJ2-7): KAGVTQTPRYLIKTRGQQVTLSCSPISGHRSVSWYQQTPGQGLQFLFEYFSETQRNKGNFPGRFSGRQFSNSRSEMNVSTLELGDSALYLCASSEAAPSNEQYFGPGTRLTVT.

CDR3 region: CASSYADSNTEAFF. Here the CDR3 DNA reads TGCGCCAGCAGCTATGCGGACTCGAACACTGAAGCTTTCTTT. The chain combines TRBV5-1 with TRBJ1-1; D is undetermined. Trimming took off 3 bases at V and 1 base at J, with 10 bases between the two ends. The germline V gene encodes CDR1 SGHRS and CDR2 YFSETQ. The CDR3 covers 14 residues.

On this clonotype: The junction and the germline gene differ at one end; a read error may be behind it. The chain has TRBV4-1 and TRBJ1-4; D call uncertain. CDR1 and CDR2 (germline): MGHRA, YSYEKL. The CDR3 has 21 amino acids. CDR3 in amino acids: CASSQEVPGDLTDTTNENLFF. The CDR3 DNA follows: TGCGCCAGCAGCCAAGAAGTGCCAGGAGACTTAACCGATACAACTAATGAAAACCTGTTTTTT.

CDR3 coding DNA: TGTGCCAGCAGTTTATATGGGACTAGCGGGAGGGTGCAGCAGTACTTC. Translating gives CASSLYGTSGRVQQYF. The rearrangement links TRBV27 to TRBJ2-7; 16 bases align to TRBD2. Germline V CDR1 and CDR2: MNHEY, SMNVEV (reference sequence). J was trimmed by 8 bases and V by 1 base; bases with no gene match: 5. There are 16 residues in the CDR3.

This chain uses TRBV10-1 with TRBJ2-1; D possibly corresponds to TRBD2 (5 bases). CDR3 length: 13 residues. Germline CDR1 and CDR2: WNHNN and SYGVQD (reference sequence). V dropped 6 bases and J dropped 10 bases, with 16 bases sitting between them. This CDR3 reads CASSGLETLEQFF. The CDR3, as DNA: TGCGCCAGCAGCGGACTTGAGACTCTCGAGCAGTTCTTC.

This clonotype came up a few times. V is TRBV9 and J is TRBJ2-7; 14 bases align to TRBD2. Per the germline V gene, CDR1 is SGDLS and CDR2 is YYNGEE. The CDR3 contains 16 residues. V lost 3 bases, J lost 3 bases, and 5 bases stayed unmatched. CDR3 in amino acids: CASSGDGTSGGYEQYF. The CDR3, as DNA: TGTGCCAGCAGCGGTGATGGGACTAGCGGGGGCTACGAGCAGTACTTC. Using reference TRBV9 and TRBJ2-7 for the parts outside the CDR3, the full variable domain is DSGVTQTPKHLITATGQRVTLRCSPRSGDLSVYWYQQSLDQGLQFLIQYYNGEERAKGNILERFSAQQFPDLHSELNLSSLELGDSALYFCASSGDGTSGGYEQYFGPGTRLTVT.

The genes are TRBV5-1 and TRBJ2-1; the D is unclear. In germline, CDR1 is SGHRS, CDR2 YFSETQ. Trimming removed 0 bases from V and 1 base from J, with 5 bases in between. This CDR3 has 14 amino acids. The CDR3 protein is CASSLVVSYNEQFF. The CDR3 DNA reads as TGCGCCAGCAGCTTGGTAGTATCCTACAATGAGCAGTTCTTC. Full variable domain (remainder filled in from reference TRBV5-1 and TRBJ2-1): KAGVTQTPRYLIKTRGQQVTLSCSPISGHRSVSWYQQTPGQGLQFLFEYFSETQRNKGNFPGRFSGRQFSNSRSEMNVSTLELGDSALYLCASSLVVSYNEQFFGPGTRLTVL.

There are a few counts of this clonotype. The V gene is TRBV19, the J gene TRBJ1-1, with D unresolved. CDR1 LNHDA and CDR2 SQIVND come from the germline V gene (reference sequence). This CDR3 has 14 amino acids. V was shortened by 7 bases and J by 4 bases, with 16 bases between the two germline ends. The CDR3 region has the DNA TGTGCCAGTAAAAAGAAGGACTCGGGCACTGAAGCTTTCTTT. Amino acids: CASKKKDSGTEAFF.

V and J are TRBV7-9 and TRBJ1-2, with unresolved D. CDR3 length: 13 residues. The V gene lost 3 bases and the J gene lost 4 bases, with 9 bases spanning the gap. CDR1 is SEHNR, CDR2 FQNEAQ, per germline (reference sequence). DNA for the CDR3: TGTGCCAGCAGCTTCCAGGACCTCTATGGCTACACCTTC. Translating gives CASSFQDLYGYTF. Drawing the rest from reference TRBV7-9 and TRBJ1-2, the complete variable domain is DTGVSQNPRHKITKRGQNVTFRCDPISEHNRLYWYRQTLGQGPEFLTYFQNEAQLEKSRLLSDRFSAERPKGSFSTLEIQRTEQGDSAMYLCASSFQDLYGYTFGSGTRLTVV.

This clonotype was seen repeatedly, ten times or more. The chain combines TRBV5-1 with TRBJ2-1, with TRBD2 matching over 7 bases. The germline gives CDR1 SGHRS, CDR2 YFSETQ. Unmatched junction bases numbered 11, after V lost 4 bases and J lost 4 bases. The CDR3 runs 16 residues. CDR3 protein: CASSGESGAVYNEQFF. The CDR3 nucleotides are TGCGCCAGCAGCGGGGAGAGCGGGGCGGTTTACAATGAGCAGTTCTTC.

The chain couples TRBV10-3 to TRBJ2-1; the match to TRBD2 covers 9 bases. V was pared by 3 bases and J by 3 bases, with 12 bases of the junction left unmatched. CDR1 ENHRY and CDR2 SYGVKD come from the germline V gene. The CDR3 contains 18 residues. CDR3 nucleotide sequence: TGTGCCATCAGTGATGCCGGGACTAGCCCACCTTACTACAATGAGCAGTTCTTC. Its translation: CAISDAGTSPPYYNEQFF.

The rearrangement links TRBV11-2 to TRBJ2-2; D gene ambiguous. CDR1 is SGHAT, CDR2 FQNNGV, per germline. The V and J ends lost 2 bases and 2 bases respectively, with 6 bases between them. The CDR3 contains 14 residues. The CDR3 sequence is CASSLTDNTGELFF. In nucleotides, the CDR3 is TGTGCCAGCAGCTTAACAGATAACACCGGGGAGCTGTTTTTT.

The chain couples TRBV20-1 to TRBJ2-2, with 9 bases fitting TRBD1. Trimming took 5 bases from V and 5 from J; bases not matched to a gene: 6. CDR3 length: 14 residues. The germline gives CDR1 DFQATT, CDR2 SNEGSKA (reference sequence). CDR3 region: CSAWDRDLTGELFF. The CDR3 coding sequence is TGCAGTGCTTGGGACAGGGATTTGACCGGGGAGCTGTTTTTT.

Only a few counts were recorded for this clonotype. V gene TRBV20-1 combines with J gene TRBJ2-2; no definite D call. Between the trimmed V and J ends, which lost 5 bases and 0 bases, there was a span of 13 bases. CDR3 length equals 15 residues. The germline V gene has CDR1 DFQATT and CDR2 SNEGSKA (reference sequence). The CDR3 nucleotides are TGCAGTGCTCACTCGGCGACCGCGAACACCGGGGAGCTGTTTTTT. It is translated as CSAHSATANTGELFF.

The chain has TRBV11-1 and TRBJ2-1; 13 bases are shared with TRBD2. CDR1 and CDR2 from the germline V gene are SGHAT and FQDESV (reference sequence). The V segment lost 4 bases and the J segment 3 bases; nucleotides outside the gene matches: 9. There are 18 residues in the CDR3. CDR3 sequence: CASSSHSGTSGVYNEQFF. CDR3 in DNA: TGTGCCAGCAGCTCACATAGTGGGACTAGCGGGGTCTACAATGAGCAGTTCTTC.

This sequence joins TRBV20-1 and TRBJ2-7, with D maybe TRBD2 (6 bases). Looked up from germline, CDR1 is DFQATT and CDR2 is SNEGSKA (reference sequence). Trimming cost V 2 bases and J 3 bases, with 17 bases left between them. The length of the CDR3 is 15 residues. CDR3 sequence: CSARKTPSGSYEQYF. CDR3 DNA: TGCAGTGCTAGAAAAACCCCTTCCGGGAGCTACGAGCAGTACTTC.